Reported below is one T cell receptor (beta chain). This clonotype came up many times. No antigen is known for it. Base-call qualities are not available, and no considerably larger clone is one nucleotide away. This record belongs to a study of T-cell reconstitution after alpha-beta-depleted transplantation in children (dated by TCRdb to the mid-2010s). Background for the entire study: Using TCR repertoire profiling, the study followed T-cell immune reconstitution in a quantitative way in children after TCRalphabeta/CD19-depleted allogeneic hematopoietic cell transplantation.

The protocol used for the library was PCR. The instrument given in TCRdb is Illumina HiSeq 2500. TCR libraries were prepared with molecular barcoding, using unique molecular identifiers to normalize TCRbeta repertoire quantification. TCRdb passed the public sequencing reads through fastp at Q25 and MiXCR, retaining productive beta sequences. When rows share a CDR3 protein, they turn into one entry using the most common DNA and genes. This sample lists over 150,000 distinct CDR3 sequences; 6.5% to 7.5% were detected once. Roughly 3% of the sample rests with the top ten. The starting material was PBMCs from the stem cell graft donor, obtained from the stem cell graft. This TCR came from a human donor who donated a stem cell graft to a child with Wiskott-Aldrich syndrome.

The CDR3 amino acid sequence is: CSPLPRPSNQPQHF. At the DNA level, the sequence is TGCAGCCCACTGCCCCGACCTAGCAATCAGCCCCAGCATTTT. In this chain, TRBV29-1 is recombined with TRBJ1-5, with the identity of the D gene unclear. Trimming at the junction amounts to 8 bases on V and 0 bases on J, and the germline ends lie 14 bases apart. Measured from the cysteine to the phenylalanine, the CDR3 is 14 residues long. Only the CDR3 portion is preserved as DNA: 42 bases, with reading frame beginning at the first base. Per the germline V gene, SQVTM is the CDR1 and ANQGSEA is the CDR2.